This TCR beta chain appears in the sequencing data of a study of Ad26.COV2.S vaccination and SARS-CoV-2 variants. Some clones are missing from TCRdb's copy, which holds only in-frame ones; the method was immunoSEQ multiplex PCR. The sample consists of hundreds of thousands of clones, 92% of them appearing once. Regarding the study as a whole: The TCR breadth and depth analyses may have understated or missed part of the total T cell responses. Recipients of either vaccine or placebo displayed similar breadth of non-spike TCRs. The authors reported substantial breadth in spike-specific CD8+ and CD4+ T cell responses after vaccination. Vaccine recipients surpassed placebo recipients in spike-specific TCR breadth.

Note on this clone: What it binds is not known.

The junction had 0 bases not matched to a gene; V was cut back by 4 bases and J by 0 bases. This CDR3 contains 14 residues. CDR1 and CDR2 (germline): KGHDR, SFDVKD. Material: peripheral blood, obtained after recovery from COVID-19. The clonotype was recovered from a human donor who had recovered from COVID-19. J is TRBJ2-3 and V is TRBV24-1, with 7 bases matching TRBD2. For the CDR3, the DNA is TGTGCCACCAGTGAGCGGGGGAGCACAGATACGCAGTATTTT. Residues: CATSERGSTDTQYF.